The 4 T cell receptor beta chains reported below all come from one sample, sequenced in a study of cytomegalovirus exposure and HLA in healthy donors. Assay: immunoSEQ multiplex PCR; the TCRdb copy retains only in-frame clones and omits some. The data hold approximately 210,000 clones, with 88% observed a single time. Sequencing was performed on PBMCs. The origin of the receptors is a woman aged 18-29 years in good health and CMV-seronegative.

The chain links TRBV5-1 to TRBJ2-5; a weak D match, TRBD1 (5 bases). The CDR3 consists of 17 residues. Trimming stripped 5 bases from V and 2 bases from J, with 22 bases between. Per germline, CDR1 SGHRS and CDR2 YFSETQ. As DNA, the CDR3 is TGCGCCAGCAGACAGGCCGTAGCAGACCTAATACAAGAGACCCAGTACTTC. Its translation is CASRQAVADLIQETQYF.

J is TRBJ2-5 and V is TRBV7-9, with TRBD2 matching 11 bases. The CDR3 runs 17 residues. Looked up from germline, CDR1 is SEHNR and CDR2 is FQNEAQ (reference sequence). Trimming at V came to 4 bases and at J to 4 bases, leaving 11 bases not matched to a gene. The CDR3 DNA follows: TGTGCCAGCAGCTCAGAGGGACTAGCGGAGGGGACAGAGACCCAGTACTTC. It specifies CASSSEGLAEGTETQYF. Looking up the rest from reference TRBV7-9 and TRBJ2-5 gives the full variable domain: DTGVSQNPRHKITKRGQNVTFRCDPISEHNRLYWYRQTLGQGPEFLTYFQNEAQLEKSRLLSDRFSAERPKGSFSTLEIQRTEQGDSAMYLCASSSEGLAEGTETQYFGPGTRLLVL.

V usage is TRBV18 and J usage is TRBJ2-5; D not resolved. The CDR3 has 16 residues. The germline V gene encodes CDR1 KGHSH and CDR2 LQKENI. V was clipped by 0 bases and J by 0 bases, with 11 bases between them. DNA for the CDR3: TGTGCCAGCTCACCACCACCCCTCGGAGACCAAGAGACCCAGTACTTC. Protein sequence: CASSPPPLGDQETQYF. Full variable domain (remainder filled in from reference TRBV18 and TRBJ2-5): NAGVMQNPRHLVRRRGQEARLRCSPMKGHSHVYWYRQLPEEGLKFMVYLQKENIIDESGMPKERFSAEFPKEGPSILRIQQVVRGDSAAYFCASSPPPLGDQETQYFGPGTRLLVL.

This sequence joins TRBV15 and TRBJ2-4, with TRBD2 matching over 8 bases. Per the germline V gene, CDR1 is LNHNV and CDR2 is YYDKDF (reference sequence). This CDR3 has 17 amino acids. Trimming removed 3 bases from V and 6 bases from J; junction bases left unmatched: 13. As DNA, the CDR3 is TGTGCCACCAGCAGGGACCGCGCCGGGACTAGAAGAAACATTCAGTACTTC. Translated, it gives CATSRDRAGTRRNIQYF.